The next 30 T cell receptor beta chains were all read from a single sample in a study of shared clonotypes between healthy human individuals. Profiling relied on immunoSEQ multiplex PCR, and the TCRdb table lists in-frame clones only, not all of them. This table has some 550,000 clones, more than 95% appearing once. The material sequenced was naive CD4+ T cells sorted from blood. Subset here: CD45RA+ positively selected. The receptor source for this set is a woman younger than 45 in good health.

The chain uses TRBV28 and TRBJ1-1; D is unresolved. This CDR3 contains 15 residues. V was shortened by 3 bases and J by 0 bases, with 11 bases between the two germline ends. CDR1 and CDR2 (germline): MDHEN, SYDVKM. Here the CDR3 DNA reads TGTGCCAGCAGTTTCTTGGGCAGCATGAACACTGAAGCTTTCTTT. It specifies CASSFLGSMNTEAFF.

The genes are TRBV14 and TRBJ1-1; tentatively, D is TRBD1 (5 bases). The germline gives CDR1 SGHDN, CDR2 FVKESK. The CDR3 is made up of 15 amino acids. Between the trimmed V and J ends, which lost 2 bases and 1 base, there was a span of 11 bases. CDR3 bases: TGTGCCAGCAGCCAATTTCAGGGAGGGAACACTGAAGCTTTCTTT. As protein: CASSQFQGGNTEAFF.

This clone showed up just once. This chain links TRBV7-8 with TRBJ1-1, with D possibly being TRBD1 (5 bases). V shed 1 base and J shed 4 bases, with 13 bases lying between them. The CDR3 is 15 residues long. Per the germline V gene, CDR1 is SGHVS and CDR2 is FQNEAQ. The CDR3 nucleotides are TGTGCCAGCAGCTTAGTCTGGGGCGGAAGCACTGAAGCTTTCTTT. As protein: CASSLVWGGSTEAFF.

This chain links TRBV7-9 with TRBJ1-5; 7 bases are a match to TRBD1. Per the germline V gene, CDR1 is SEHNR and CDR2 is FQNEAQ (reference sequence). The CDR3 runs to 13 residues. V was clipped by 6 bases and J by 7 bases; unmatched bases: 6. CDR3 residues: CASRPDRDQPQHF. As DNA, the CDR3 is TGTGCCAGCAGACCCGACAGGGACCAGCCCCAGCATTTT.

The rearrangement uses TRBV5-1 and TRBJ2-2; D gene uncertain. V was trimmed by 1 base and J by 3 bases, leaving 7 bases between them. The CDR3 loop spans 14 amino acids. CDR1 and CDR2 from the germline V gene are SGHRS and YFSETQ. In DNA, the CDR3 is TGCGCCAGCAGCTTGTTGAGCGACACCGGGGAGCTGTTTTTT. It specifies CASSLLSDTGELFF. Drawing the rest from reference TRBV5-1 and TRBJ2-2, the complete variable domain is KAGVTQTPRYLIKTRGQQVTLSCSPISGHRSVSWYQQTPGQGLQFLFEYFSETQRNKGNFPGRFSGRQFSNSRSEMNVSTLELGDSALYLCASSLLSDTGELFFGEGSRLTVL.

Written as DNA, the CDR3 is TGTGCCAGCAGTTTACGGGTGGGAGTGGCCTACGAGCAGTACTTC. It yields the protein CASSLRVGVAYEQYF. V gene TRBV28 combines with J gene TRBJ2-5, with D perhaps TRBD2 (5 bases). Judging by the DNA end, TRBJ2-7 fits better; the J call may be wrong. Looked up from germline, CDR1 is MDHEN and CDR2 is SYDVKM. This CDR3 is 15 amino acids long.

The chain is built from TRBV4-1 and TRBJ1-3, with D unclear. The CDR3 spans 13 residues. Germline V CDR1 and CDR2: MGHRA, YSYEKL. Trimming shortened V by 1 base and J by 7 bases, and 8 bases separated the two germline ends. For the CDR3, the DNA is TGCGCCAGCAGCCAAGTCGGTAGCAACACCATATATTTT. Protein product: CASSQVGSNTIYF.

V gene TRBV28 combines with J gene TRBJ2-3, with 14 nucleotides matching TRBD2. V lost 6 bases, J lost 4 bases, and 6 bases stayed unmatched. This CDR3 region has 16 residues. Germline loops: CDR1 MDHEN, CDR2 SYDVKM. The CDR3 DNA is TGTGCCAGCAGCCTTGGGACTAGCGGGAGACCAGATACGCAGTATTTT. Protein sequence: CASSLGTSGRPDTQYF. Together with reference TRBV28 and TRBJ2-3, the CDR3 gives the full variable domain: DVKVTQSSRYLVKRTGEKVFLECVQDMDHENMFWYRQDPGLGLRLIYFSYDVKMKEKGDIPEGYSVSREKKERFSLILESASTNQTSMYLCASSLGTSGRPDTQYFGPGTRLTVL.

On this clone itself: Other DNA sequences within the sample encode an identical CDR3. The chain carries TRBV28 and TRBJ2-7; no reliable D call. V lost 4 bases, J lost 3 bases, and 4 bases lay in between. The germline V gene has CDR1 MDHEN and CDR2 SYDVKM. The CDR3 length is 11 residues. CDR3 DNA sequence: TGTGCCAGCAGTTCCTTCTACGAGCAGTACTTC. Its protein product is CASSSFYEQYF. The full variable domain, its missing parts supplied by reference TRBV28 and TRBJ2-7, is DVKVTQSSRYLVKRTGEKVFLECVQDMDHENMFWYRQDPGLGLRLIYFSYDVKMKEKGDIPEGYSVSREKKERFSLILESASTNQTSMYLCASSSFYEQYFGPGTRLTVT.

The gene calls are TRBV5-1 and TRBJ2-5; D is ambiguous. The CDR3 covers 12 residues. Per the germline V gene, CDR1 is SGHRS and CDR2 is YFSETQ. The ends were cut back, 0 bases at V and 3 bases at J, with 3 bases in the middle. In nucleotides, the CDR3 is TGCGCCAGCAGCTTGGAGAAAGAGACCCAGTACTTC. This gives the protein CASSLEKETQYF.

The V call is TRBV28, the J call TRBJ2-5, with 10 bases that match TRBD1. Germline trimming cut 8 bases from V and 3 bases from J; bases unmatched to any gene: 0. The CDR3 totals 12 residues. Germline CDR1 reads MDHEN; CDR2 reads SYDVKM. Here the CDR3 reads CASGTGEETQYF. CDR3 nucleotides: TGTGCCAGCGGGACAGGGGAAGAGACCCAGTACTTC. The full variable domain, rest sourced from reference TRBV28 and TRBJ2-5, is DVKVTQSSRYLVKRTGEKVFLECVQDMDHENMFWYRQDPGLGLRLIYFSYDVKMKEKGDIPEGYSVSREKKERFSLILESASTNQTSMYLCASGTGEETQYFGPGTRLLVL.

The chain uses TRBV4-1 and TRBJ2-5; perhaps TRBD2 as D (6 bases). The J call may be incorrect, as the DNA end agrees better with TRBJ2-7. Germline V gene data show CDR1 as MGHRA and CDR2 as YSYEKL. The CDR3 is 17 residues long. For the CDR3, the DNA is TGCGCCAGCAGCCAGGGGGTGGTAGCGGAGTACTCCTACGAGCAGTACTTC. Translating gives CASSQGVVAEYSYEQYF.

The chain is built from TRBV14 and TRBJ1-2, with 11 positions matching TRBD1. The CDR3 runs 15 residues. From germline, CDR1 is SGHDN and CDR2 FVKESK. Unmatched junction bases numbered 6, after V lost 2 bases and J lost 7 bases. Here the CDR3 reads CASSQLGQGASGYTF. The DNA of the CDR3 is TGTGCCAGCAGCCAACTTGGACAGGGGGCTTCTGGCTACACCTTC.

CDR3 in DNA: TGTGCCAGCAGCCAGCAGCCAGGGTTTCGGGAGCTGTTTTTT. The encoded protein is CASSQQPGFRELFF. The chain links TRBV11-2 to TRBJ2-2; TRBD1 is a possible D gene (5 bases). The CDR3 consists of 14 residues. The V gene's germline CDR1 is SGHAT and CDR2 FQNNGV. The germline V and J ends were trimmed by 5 bases and 9 bases, with 16 bases remaining between them.

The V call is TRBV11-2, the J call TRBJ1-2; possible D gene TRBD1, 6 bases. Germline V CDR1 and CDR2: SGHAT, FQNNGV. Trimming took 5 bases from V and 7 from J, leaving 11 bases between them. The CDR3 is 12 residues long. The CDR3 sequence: CASSQNRAGYTF. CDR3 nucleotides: TGTGCCAGCAGCCAGAACAGGGCTGGCTACACCTTC.

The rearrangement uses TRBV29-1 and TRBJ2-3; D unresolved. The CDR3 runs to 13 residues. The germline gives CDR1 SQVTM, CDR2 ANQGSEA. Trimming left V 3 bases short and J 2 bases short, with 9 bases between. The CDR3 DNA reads TGCAGCGTTGATAGAACAGCCACAGATACGCAGTATTTT. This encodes CSVDRTATDTQYF.

Here the CDR3 DNA reads TGTGCCAGCAGCGGTCCCCGGACTAGCGGTAAAAACACCGGGGAGCTGTTTTTT. As protein: CASSGPRTSGKNTGELFF. V gene TRBV11-3 combines with J gene TRBJ2-2; TRBD2 matches 10 bases. Germline assignment: CDR1 SGHNT and CDR2 YENEEA. This CDR3 is 18 amino acids long. The ends lost 5 bases at V and 2 bases at J; junction bases unmatched: 11.

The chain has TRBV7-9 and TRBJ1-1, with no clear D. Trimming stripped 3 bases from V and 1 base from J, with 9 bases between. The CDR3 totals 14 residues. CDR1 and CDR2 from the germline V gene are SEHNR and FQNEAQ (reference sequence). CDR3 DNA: TGTGCCAGCAGCTTTGAGTTTCCGAACACTGAAGCTTTCTTT. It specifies CASSFEFPNTEAFF.

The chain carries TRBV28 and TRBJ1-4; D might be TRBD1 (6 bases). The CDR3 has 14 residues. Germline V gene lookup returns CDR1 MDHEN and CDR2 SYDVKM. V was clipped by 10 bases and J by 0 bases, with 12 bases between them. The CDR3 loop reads CATDRRSTNEKLFF. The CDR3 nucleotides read TGTGCCACCGACAGGAGATCAACTAATGAAAAACTGTTTTTT.

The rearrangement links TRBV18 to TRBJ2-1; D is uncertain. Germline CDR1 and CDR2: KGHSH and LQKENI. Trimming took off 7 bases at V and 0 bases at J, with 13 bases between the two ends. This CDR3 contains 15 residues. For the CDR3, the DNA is TGTGCCAGCTTATCAGCGCCCGACTCCTACAATGAGCAGTTCTTC. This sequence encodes CASLSAPDSYNEQFF.

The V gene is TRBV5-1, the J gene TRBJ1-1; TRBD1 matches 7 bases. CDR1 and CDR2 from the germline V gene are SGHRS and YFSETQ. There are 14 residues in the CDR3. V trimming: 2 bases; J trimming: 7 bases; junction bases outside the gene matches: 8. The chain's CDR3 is CASSLGGASSEAFF. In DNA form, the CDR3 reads TGCGCCAGCAGCTTAGGGGGCGCGTCTAGTGAAGCTTTCTTT.

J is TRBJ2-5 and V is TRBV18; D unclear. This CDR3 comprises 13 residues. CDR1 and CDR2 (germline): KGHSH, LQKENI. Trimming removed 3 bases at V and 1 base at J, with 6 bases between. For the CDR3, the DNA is TGTGCCAGCTCACCGCTAGGCCAAGAGACCCAGTACTTC. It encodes CASSPLGQETQYF. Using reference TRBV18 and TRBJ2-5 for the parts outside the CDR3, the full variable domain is NAGVMQNPRHLVRRRGQEARLRCSPMKGHSHVYWYRQLPEEGLKFMVYLQKENIIDESGMPKERFSAEFPKEGPSILRIQQVVRGDSAAYFCASSPLGQETQYFGPGTRLLVL.

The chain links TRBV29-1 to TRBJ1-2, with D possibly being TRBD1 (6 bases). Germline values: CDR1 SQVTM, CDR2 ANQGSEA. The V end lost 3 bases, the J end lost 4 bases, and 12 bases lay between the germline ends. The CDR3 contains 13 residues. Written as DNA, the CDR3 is TGCAGCGTTGATGGGTTACAGGGCTATGGCTACACCTTC. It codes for CSVDGLQGYGYTF.

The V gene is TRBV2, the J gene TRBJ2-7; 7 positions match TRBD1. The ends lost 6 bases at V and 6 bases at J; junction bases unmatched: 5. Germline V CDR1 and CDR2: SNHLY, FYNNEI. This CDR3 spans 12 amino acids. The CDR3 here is CASSYDRVEQYF. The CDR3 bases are TGTGCCAGCAGCTATGACAGGGTCGAGCAGTACTTC.

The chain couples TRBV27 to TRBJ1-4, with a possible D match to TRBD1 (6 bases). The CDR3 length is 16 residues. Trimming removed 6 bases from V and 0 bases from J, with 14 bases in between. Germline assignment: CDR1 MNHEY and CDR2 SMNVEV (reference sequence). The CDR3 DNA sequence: TGTGCCAGCAGCCGGGCCAGGGGAACAACTAATGAAAAACTGTTTTTT. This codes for CASSRARGTTNEKLFF.

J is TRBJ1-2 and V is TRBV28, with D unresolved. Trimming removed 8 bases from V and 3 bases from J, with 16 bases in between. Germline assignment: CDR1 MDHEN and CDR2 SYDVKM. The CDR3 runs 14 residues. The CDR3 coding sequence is TGTGCCAGCCACGTCACGGGTTCCCACTATGGCTACACCTTC. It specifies CASHVTGSHYGYTF.

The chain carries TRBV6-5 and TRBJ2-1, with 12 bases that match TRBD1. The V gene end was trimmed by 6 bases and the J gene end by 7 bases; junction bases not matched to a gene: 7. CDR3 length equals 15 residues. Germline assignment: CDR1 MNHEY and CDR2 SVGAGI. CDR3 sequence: CASRAGTGGMNEQFF. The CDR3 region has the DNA TGTGCCAGCAGGGCCGGGACAGGGGGCATGAATGAGCAGTTCTTC.

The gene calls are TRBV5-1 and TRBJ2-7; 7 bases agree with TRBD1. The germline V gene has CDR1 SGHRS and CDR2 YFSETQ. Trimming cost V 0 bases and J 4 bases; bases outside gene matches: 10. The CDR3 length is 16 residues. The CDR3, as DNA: TGCGCCAGCAGCTTGGAGGGGGACAGCTTTTTTTACGAGCAGTACTTC. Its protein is CASSLEGDSFFYEQYF.

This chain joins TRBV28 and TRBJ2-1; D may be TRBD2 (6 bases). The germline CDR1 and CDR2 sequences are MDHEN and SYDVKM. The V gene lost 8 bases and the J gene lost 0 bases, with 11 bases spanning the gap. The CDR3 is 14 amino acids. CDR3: CASGRMSSYNEQFF. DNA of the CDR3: TGTGCCAGCGGGAGGATGAGCTCCTACAATGAGCAGTTCTTC.

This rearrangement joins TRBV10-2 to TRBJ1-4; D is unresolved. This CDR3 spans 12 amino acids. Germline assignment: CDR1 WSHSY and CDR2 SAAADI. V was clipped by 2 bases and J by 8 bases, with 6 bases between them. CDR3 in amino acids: CASSETVEKLFF. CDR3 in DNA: TGCGCCAGCAGTGAGACAGTAGAAAAACTGTTTTTT.